The 15 T cell receptor beta chains presented below share a single source sample, sequenced in a study of blood T cell repertoires in COVID-19. The data were produced by immunoSEQ multiplex PCR, yet TCRdb's version contains in-frame clones alone and is incomplete. The sample consists of about 300,000 clones, about 89% of them appearing once. Material for sequencing was peripheral blood. The receptor source for this set is a woman in her forties who had recovered from COVID-19.

This clone was found once. V usage is TRBV5-1 and J usage is TRBJ2-7; 9 bases line up with TRBD1. The germline V gene encodes CDR1 SGHRS and CDR2 YFSETQ. V dropped 3 bases and J dropped 6; count of bases not matched to a gene: 4. The CDR3 has 13 residues. This CDR3 reads CASSSQGAREQYF. DNA of the CDR3: TGCGCCAGCAGCTCACAGGGGGCACGCGAGCAGTACTTC.

The chain links TRBV30 to TRBJ1-1, with 9 positions matching TRBD1. V shed 0 bases and J 3 bases; nucleotides not matched to a gene: 11. Germline CDR1 is GTSNPN and CDR2 is SVGIG (reference sequence). The CDR3 loop spans 17 amino acids. As DNA, the CDR3 is TGTGCCTGGAGTGTACGCTGGAGGGGGGACAGGGACACTGAAGCTTTCTTT. Protein: CAWSVRWRGDRDTEAFF.

The chain uses TRBV5-1 and TRBJ1-2; TRBD1 matches at 10 bases. The V and J ends lost 3 bases and 4 bases, in that order; junction bases with no gene match: 6. The CDR3 sequence is 15 residues long. CDR1 and CDR2 from the germline V gene are SGHRS and YFSETQ. The CDR3 reads CASSSGTGDFYGYTF. DNA of the CDR3: TGCGCCAGCAGCTCGGGGACAGGGGACTTCTATGGCTACACCTTC. Combining the CDR3 with reference TRBV5-1 and TRBJ1-2 gives the whole variable domain KAGVTQTPRYLIKTRGQQVTLSCSPISGHRSVSWYQQTPGQGLQFLFEYFSETQRNKGNFPGRFSGRQFSNSRSEMNVSTLELGDSALYLCASSSGTGDFYGYTFGSGTRLTVV.

This chain connects TRBV27 to TRBJ1-1; the D gene is possibly TRBD1 (5 bases). With 5 bases removed from V and 4 bases from J, the gap between germline ends came to 8 bases. The CDR3 covers 12 residues. CDR1 is MNHEY, CDR2 SMNVEV, per germline (reference sequence). CDR3 amino acids: CASSQQGTEAFF. The CDR3 coding sequence is TGTGCCAGCAGTCAGCAGGGCACTGAAGCTTTCTTT.

The J gene is TRBJ2-1, the V gene TRBV5-1, with 9 bases lining up with TRBD1. V was clipped by 5 bases and J by 5 bases; unmatched bases: 14. The CDR3 is 17 residues long. Germline lookup yields CDR1 SGHRS and CDR2 YFSETQ. DNA of the CDR3: TGCGCCAGCAGTTCCTCGTTCTGGGACAGGGACAACAATGAGCAGTTCTTC. Translation gives CASSSSFWDRDNNEQFF.

The chain couples TRBV10-2 to TRBJ1-4, with D possibly TRBD1 on 5 matching bases. The germline CDR1 and CDR2 sequences are WSHSY and SAAADI. This CDR3 is 13 amino acids long. Trimming removed 5 bases at V and 3 bases at J, with 7 bases between. The CDR3 sequence: CASSPRANEKLFF. CDR3 bases: TGCGCCAGCAGTCCCAGGGCTAATGAAAAACTGTTTTTT.

The chain combines TRBV7-3 with TRBJ2-2; TRBD1 matches at 9 bases. The CDR3 loop spans 15 amino acids. Per germline, CDR1 SGHTA and CDR2 FQGTGA. Trimming at V came to 5 bases and at J to 5 bases, leaving 6 bases not matched to a gene. The DNA for the CDR3 is TGTGCCAGCAGCCCGGGACAGGGACGAACCGGGGAGCTGTTTTTT. Its protein product is CASSPGQGRTGELFF. Drawing the rest from reference TRBV7-3 and TRBJ2-2, the complete variable domain is GAGVSQTPSNKVTEKGKYVELRCDPISGHTALYWYRQSLGQGPEFLIYFQGTGAADDSGLPNDRFFAVRPEGSVSTLKIQRTERGDSAVYLCASSPGQGRTGELFFGEGSRLTVL.

The chain uses TRBV10-3 and TRBJ1-6; no definite D call. This CDR3 is 14 amino acids long. V was pared by 0 bases and J by 7 bases, with 7 bases between. Germline assignment: CDR1 ENHRY and CDR2 SYGVKD. The CDR3: CAISESTGNSPLHF. The CDR3 nucleotides are TGTGCCATCAGTGAGTCGACGGGGAATTCACCCCTCCACTTT.

This clone is a singleton in its sample. The J gene is TRBJ2-1, the V gene TRBV10-3; 15 bases agree with TRBD2. Looked up from germline, CDR1 is ENHRY and CDR2 is SYGVKD. The length of the CDR3 is 17 residues. V gave up 6 bases and J gave up 9 bases; unmatched junction bases: 12. The CDR3 loop reads CAISESGLAGGKGEQFF. In DNA form, the CDR3 reads TGTGCCATCAGCGAAAGCGGACTAGCGGGGGGGAAAGGTGAGCAGTTCTTC.

V usage is TRBV2 and J usage is TRBJ1-3; D is uncertain. The germline V gene encodes CDR1 SNHLY and CDR2 FYNNEI. The CDR3 has 14 residues. The V end was cut by 3 bases, the J end by 4 bases, with 10 bases between. CDR3 coding DNA: TGTGCCAGCAGTGACTGGGCCGGCGGAAACACCATATATTTT. Protein product: CASSDWAGGNTIYF.

The chain couples TRBV19 to TRBJ1-6, with TRBD1 as a possible D gene (6 bases). Trimming removed 4 bases at V and 5 bases at J, with 12 bases between. The CDR3 contains 15 residues. Germline V gives CDR1 LNHDA, CDR2 SQIVND (reference sequence). Written as DNA, the CDR3 is TGTGCCAGTAGTAGCCCGGGACAAGATAATTCACCCCTCCACTTT. Translating gives CASSSPGQDNSPLHF.

The V and J genes are TRBV2 and TRBJ2-7; D is perhaps TRBD2 (5 bases). Germline CDR1 is SNHLY and CDR2 is FYNNEI. This CDR3 spans 14 amino acids. V was trimmed by 7 bases and J by 3 bases, leaving 16 bases between them. The CDR3 sequence is CASKGYLRDYEQYF. CDR3 bases: TGTGCCAGCAAAGGGTATCTGAGGGACTACGAGCAGTACTTC.

This sequence joins TRBV5-4 and TRBJ2-5; D gene uncertain. Trimming left V 1 base short and J 5 bases short, with 9 bases between. The CDR3 totals 13 residues. CDR1 SGHNT and CDR2 YYREEE come from the germline V gene (reference sequence). Here the CDR3 DNA reads TGTGCCAGCAGCTTGTCACCGGAGGAGACCCAGTACTTC. It is translated as CASSLSPEETQYF.

The chain joins TRBV11-2 to TRBJ2-1; possible D gene TRBD1, 6 bases. The V gene lost 5 bases and the J gene lost 0 bases, with 17 bases spanning the gap. Per germline, CDR1 SGHAT and CDR2 FQNNGV. There are 17 residues in the CDR3. CDR3 DNA: TGTGCCAGCAGCCGGGACATAGCATCAAACTCCTACAATGAGCAGTTCTTC. Residues: CASSRDIASNSYNEQFF.

The genes are TRBV2 and TRBJ1-2; D unclear. The germline V gene encodes CDR1 SNHLY and CDR2 FYNNEI. The CDR3 loop spans 14 amino acids. V was cut by 10 bases and J by 0 bases, with 15 bases left in between. CDR3: CATEGWEANYGYTF. Written as DNA, the CDR3 is TGTGCCACCGAAGGTTGGGAGGCTAACTATGGCTACACCTTC. The entire variable domain, with the rest obtained from reference TRBV2 and TRBJ1-2, is as follows: EPEVTQTPSHQVTQMGQEVILRCVPISNHLYFYWYRQILGQKVEFLVSFYNNEISEKSEIFDDQFSVERPDGSNFTLKIRSTKLEDSAMYFCATEGWEANYGYTFGSGTRLTVV.